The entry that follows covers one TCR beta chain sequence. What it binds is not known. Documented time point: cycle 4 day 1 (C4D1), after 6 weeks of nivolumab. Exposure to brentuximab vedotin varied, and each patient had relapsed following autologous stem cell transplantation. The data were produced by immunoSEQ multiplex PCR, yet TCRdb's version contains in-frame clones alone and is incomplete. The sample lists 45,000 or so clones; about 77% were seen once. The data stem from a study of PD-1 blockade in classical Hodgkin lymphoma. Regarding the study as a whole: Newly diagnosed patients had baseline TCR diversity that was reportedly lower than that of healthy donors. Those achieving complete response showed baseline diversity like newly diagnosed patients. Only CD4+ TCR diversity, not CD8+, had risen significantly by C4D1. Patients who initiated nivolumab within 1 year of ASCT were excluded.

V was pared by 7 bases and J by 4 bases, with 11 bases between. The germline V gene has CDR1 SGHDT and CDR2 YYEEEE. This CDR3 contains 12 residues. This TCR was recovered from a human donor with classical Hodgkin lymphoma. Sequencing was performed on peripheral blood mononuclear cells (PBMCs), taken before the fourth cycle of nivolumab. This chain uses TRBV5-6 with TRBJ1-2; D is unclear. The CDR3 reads CASALSGYGYTF. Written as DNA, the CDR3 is TGTGCCAGCGCCCTTTCTGGCTATGGCTACACCTTC.